This note documents a single T cell receptor beta chain sequence. Its matching antigen is unknown. The junction shows a germline mismatch at one end, possibly a read error. TCRdb independently ran MiXCR on the multiplex PCR reads; one entry per CDR3 protein. The data hold 150,000 to 200,000 distinct CDR3 sequences, with roughly 35% observed a single time. Germline CDR1 DFQATT, CDR2 SNEGSKA (reference sequence). The CDR3 is 17 residues long. The lymph nodes were axillary draining lymph nodes from breast cancer patients. The source of the sample is a study of breast tumors, draining lymph nodes, adjacent tissues. Findings and caveats of the study: The lymph node origin of tumor T cells was framed as consistent with a hypothesis, not demonstrated. Tumor and nontumor repertoires were significantly more similar in luminal-like than in basal-like breast cancer. Tumor TCR diversity was below lymph nodes but above nontumor tissue.

The chain uses TRBV20-1 and TRBJ2-1; 8 bases align to TRBD2. Sequenced material: axillary lymph node tissue. This clonotype was sampled from a female donor with breast cancer. Some clones in this sample may be carry-over from other donors' samples. The DNA for the CDR3 is TGCAGTGCTAGAGATTTCGGCAAGAGCGGGAGCAAACATGAGCAGTCCTTC. It codes for CSARDFGKSGSKHEQSF.